The T cell receptor beta chain under discussion was sequenced for a study of Ad26.COV2.S vaccination and SARS-CoV-2 variants. Treatment defined: some 20 received Ad26.COV2.S at low or high dose, single or two shots; 5 received placebo; per-sample allocation not given. Samples came from day 63 after the first vaccine or placebo injection. CDR3 length equals 12 residues. V dropped 2 bases and J dropped 7 bases, with 6 bases sitting between them. Per the germline V gene, CDR1 is SGHRS and CDR2 is YFSETQ. TCRdb's copy holds only in-frame clones and misses some; the assay was immunoSEQ multiplex PCR. Counted here are some 370,000 clones, about four fifths occurring once; the ten biggest clones make up roughly 7.4%.

This clonotype was obtained from a person between 18 and 65 years old who received the Ad26.COV2.S COVID-19 vaccine or a placebo. The sequences come from peripheral blood, collected in a trial of Ad26.COV2.S vaccine versus placebo. The chain has TRBV5-1 and TRBJ2-2; D gene ambiguous. CDR3 amino acids: CASSLPGGELFF. The CDR3 DNA sequence: TGCGCCAGCAGCTTACCGGGCGGGGAGCTGTTTTTT.